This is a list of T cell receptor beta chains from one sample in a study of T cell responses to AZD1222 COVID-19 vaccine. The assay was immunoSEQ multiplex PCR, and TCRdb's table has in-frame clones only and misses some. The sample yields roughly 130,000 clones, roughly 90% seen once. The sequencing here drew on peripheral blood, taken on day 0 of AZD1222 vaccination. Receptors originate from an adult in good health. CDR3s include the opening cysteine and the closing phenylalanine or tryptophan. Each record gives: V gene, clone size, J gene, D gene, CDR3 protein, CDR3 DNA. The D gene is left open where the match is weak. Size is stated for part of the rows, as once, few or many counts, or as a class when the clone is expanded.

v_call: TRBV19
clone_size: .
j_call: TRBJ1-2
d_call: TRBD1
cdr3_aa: CASVKPGQINYGYTF
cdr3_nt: TGTGCCAGTGTGAAACCGGGACAGATAAACTATGGCTACACCTTC

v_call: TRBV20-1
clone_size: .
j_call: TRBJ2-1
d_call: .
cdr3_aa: CSASFPRTGEQFF
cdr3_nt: TGCAGTGCTAGTTTTCCTCGAACGGGTGAGCAGTTCTTC

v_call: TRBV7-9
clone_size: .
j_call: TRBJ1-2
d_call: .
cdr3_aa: CASSLPTGRGGYTF
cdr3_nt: TGTGCCAGCAGCTTACCCACAGGGAGGGGAGGCTACACCTTC

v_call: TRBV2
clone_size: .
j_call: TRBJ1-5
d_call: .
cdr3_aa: CASSVERGNQPQHF
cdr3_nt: TGTGCCAGCAGTGTGGAGCGAGGAAATCAGCCCCAGCATTTT

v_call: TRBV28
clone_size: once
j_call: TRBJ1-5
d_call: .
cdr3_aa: CASGLGEAYQPQHF
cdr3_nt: TGTGCCAGCGGCCTAGGGGAGGCCTATCAGCCCCAGCATTTT

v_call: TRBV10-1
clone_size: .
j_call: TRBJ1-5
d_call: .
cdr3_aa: CASSNSNQPQHF
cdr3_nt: TGCGCCAGCAGTAATAGCAATCAGCCCCAGCATTTT

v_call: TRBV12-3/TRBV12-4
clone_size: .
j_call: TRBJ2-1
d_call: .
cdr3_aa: CASSTRSYNEQFF
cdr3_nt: TGTGCCAGCAGTACCCGCTCCTACAATGAGCAGTTCTTC

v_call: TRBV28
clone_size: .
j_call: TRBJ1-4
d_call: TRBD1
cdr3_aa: CASRRTQGRVEKLFF
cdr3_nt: TGTGCCAGCAGACGCACACAGGGGAGGGTGGAAAAACTGTTTTTT

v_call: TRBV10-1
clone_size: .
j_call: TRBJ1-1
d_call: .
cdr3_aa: CASSAGPTAEAFF
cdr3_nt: TGCGCCAGCAGTGCTGGACCTACAGCTGAAGCTTTCTTT

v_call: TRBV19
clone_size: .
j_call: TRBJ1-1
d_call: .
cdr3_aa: CASTEQGLNTEAFF
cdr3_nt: TGTGCCAGTACCGAACAGGGCCTGAACACTGAAGCTTTCTTT

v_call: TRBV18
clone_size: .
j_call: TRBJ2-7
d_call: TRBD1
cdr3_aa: CASSPLSPNRDRTYEQYF
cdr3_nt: TGTGCCAGCTCACCACTGAGTCCTAACCGGGACAGGACCTACGAGCAGTACTTC

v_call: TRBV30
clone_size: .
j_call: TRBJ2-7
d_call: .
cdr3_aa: CAWSGDFPEEQYF
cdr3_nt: TGTGCCTGGAGTGGGGACTTCCCCGAAGAGCAGTACTTC

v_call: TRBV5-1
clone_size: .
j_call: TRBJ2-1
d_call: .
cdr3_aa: CASSLVAASSYNEQFF
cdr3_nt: TGCGCCAGCAGCTTGGTGGCGGCCAGCTCCTACAATGAGCAGTTCTTC

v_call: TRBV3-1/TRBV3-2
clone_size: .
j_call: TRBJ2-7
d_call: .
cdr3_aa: CASSQEGLGYEQYF
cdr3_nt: TGTGCCAGCAGCCAAGAGGGTTTGGGCTACGAGCAGTACTTC

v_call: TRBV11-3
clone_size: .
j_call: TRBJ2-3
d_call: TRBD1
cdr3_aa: CASSGHRGATDTQYF
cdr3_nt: TGTGCCAGCAGCGGCCACAGGGGTGCCACAGATACGCAGTATTTT

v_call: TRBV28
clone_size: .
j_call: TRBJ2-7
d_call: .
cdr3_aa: CASSSPLPYEQYF
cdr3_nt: TGTGCCAGCAGTTCCCCCCTCCCCTACGAGCAGTACTTC

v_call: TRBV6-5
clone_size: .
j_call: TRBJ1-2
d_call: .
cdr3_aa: CASIFRGRDYGYTF
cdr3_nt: TGTGCCAGCATTTTCCGCGGCCGAGACTATGGCTACACCTTC

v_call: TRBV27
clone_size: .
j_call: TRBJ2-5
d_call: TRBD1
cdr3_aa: CASSLSRGPQETQYF
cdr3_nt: TGTGCCAGCAGTTTAAGCAGGGGGCCCCAAGAGACCCAGTACTTC

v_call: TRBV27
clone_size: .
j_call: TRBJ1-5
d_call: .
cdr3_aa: CASSLLGVSNQPQHF
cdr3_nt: TGTGCCAGCAGTTTACTCGGGGTGAGCAATCAGCCCCAGCATTTT

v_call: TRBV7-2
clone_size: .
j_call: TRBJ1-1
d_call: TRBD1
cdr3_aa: CASSSDRGPTEAFF
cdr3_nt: TGTGCCAGCAGCTCGGACAGGGGCCCCACTGAAGCTTTCTTT

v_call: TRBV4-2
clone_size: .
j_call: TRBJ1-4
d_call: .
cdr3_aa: CASSQWTISTNEKLFF
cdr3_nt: TGTGCCAGCAGCCAGTGGACGATATCAACTAATGAAAAACTGTTTTTT

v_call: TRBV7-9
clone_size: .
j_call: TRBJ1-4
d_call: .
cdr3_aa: CASSLVPGDEKLFF
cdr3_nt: TGTGCCAGCAGCTTAGTCCCGGGTGATGAAAAACTGTTTTTT

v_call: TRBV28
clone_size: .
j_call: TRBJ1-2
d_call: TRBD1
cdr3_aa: CASSLNVGGANYGYTF
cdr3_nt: TGTGCCAGCAGTTTAAACGTAGGGGGCGCTAACTATGGCTACACCTTC

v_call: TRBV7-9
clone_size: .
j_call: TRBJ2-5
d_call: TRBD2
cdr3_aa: CASSPWEIAGETQYF
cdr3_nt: TGTGCCAGCAGCCCCTGGGAAATAGCGGGAGAGACCCAGTACTTC

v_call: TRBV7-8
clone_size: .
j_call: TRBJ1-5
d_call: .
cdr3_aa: CASSLAMNQPQHF
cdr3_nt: TGTGCCAGCAGCTTAGCCATGAATCAGCCCCAGCATTTT

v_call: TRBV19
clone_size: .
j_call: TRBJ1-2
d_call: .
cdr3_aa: CASSPSTAPGGYTF
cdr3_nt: TGTGCCAGTAGTCCATCGACAGCGCCCGGGGGCTACACCTTC

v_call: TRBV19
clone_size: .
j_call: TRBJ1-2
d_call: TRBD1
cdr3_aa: CASSTRQGNYGYTF
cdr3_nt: TGTGCCAGTAGCACCCGACAGGGTAACTATGGCTACACCTTC

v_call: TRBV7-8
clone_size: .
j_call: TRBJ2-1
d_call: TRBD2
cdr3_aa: CASSAGLAGGTYNEQFF
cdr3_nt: TGTGCCAGCAGCGCAGGACTAGCGGGAGGGACCTACAATGAGCAGTTCTTC

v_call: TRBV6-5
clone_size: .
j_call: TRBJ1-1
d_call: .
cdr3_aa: CASSYYPPREKAFF
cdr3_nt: TGTGCCAGCAGTTACTACCCCCCCAGGGAAAAAGCTTTCTTT

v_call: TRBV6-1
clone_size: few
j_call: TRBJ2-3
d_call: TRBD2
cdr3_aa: CASNQGLAGGDTQYF
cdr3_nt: TGTGCCAGCAACCAGGGACTAGCGGGAGGAGATACGCAGTATTTT

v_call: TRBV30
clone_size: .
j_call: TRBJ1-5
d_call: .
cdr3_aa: CAWSVALTGRQPQHF
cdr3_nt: TGTGCCTGGAGTGTGGCCCTTACGGGCCGTCAGCCCCAGCATTTT

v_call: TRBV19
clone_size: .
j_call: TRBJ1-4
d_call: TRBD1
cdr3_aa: CASSTAGQGEKLFF
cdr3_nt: TGTGCCAGTAGTACCGCTGGACAGGGTGAAAAACTGTTTTTT

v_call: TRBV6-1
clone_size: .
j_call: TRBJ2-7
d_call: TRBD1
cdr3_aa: CASSERQGVYEQYF
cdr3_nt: TGTGCCAGCAGTGAAAGACAGGGCGTGTACGAGCAGTACTTC

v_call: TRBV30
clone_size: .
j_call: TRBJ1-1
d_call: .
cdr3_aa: CACPGVGNTEAFF
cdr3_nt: TGTGCCTGTCCGGGAGTTGGGAACACTGAAGCTTTCTTT

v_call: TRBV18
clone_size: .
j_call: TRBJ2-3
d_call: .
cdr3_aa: CASSPQGDTQYF
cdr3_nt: TGTGCCAGCTCACCCCAGGGGGATACGCAGTATTTT